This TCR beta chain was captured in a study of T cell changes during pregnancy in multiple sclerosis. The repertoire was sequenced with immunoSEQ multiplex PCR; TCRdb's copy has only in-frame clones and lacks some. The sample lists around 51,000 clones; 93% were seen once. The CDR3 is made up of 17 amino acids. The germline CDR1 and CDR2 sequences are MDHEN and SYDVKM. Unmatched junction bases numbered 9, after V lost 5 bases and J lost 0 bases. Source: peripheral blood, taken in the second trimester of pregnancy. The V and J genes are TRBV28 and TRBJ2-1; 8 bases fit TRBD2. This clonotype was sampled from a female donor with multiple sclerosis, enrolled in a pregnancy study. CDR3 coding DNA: TGTGCCAGCAGTCTCCACGGGAGGGCGAGCTCCTACAATGAGCAGTTCTTC. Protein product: CASSLHGRASSYNEQFF. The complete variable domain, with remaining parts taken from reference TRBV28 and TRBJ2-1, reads DVKVTQSSRYLVKRTGEKVFLECVQDMDHENMFWYRQDPGLGLRLIYFSYDVKMKEKGDIPEGYSVSREKKERFSLILESASTNQTSMYLCASSLHGRASSYNEQFFGPGTRLTVL.